This T cell receptor beta chain was identified in a study of T cell responses to AZD1222 COVID-19 vaccine. TCRdb's table, derived via immunoSEQ multiplex PCR, lists solely in-frame clones and lacks some. The sample consists of under 150,000 clones, 90% of them appearing once. Regarding the study as a whole: Repertoire samples came only from after the peak T cell response. Donors were largely white British and mainly female; clonal diversity was possibly underestimated. Dominant at 160-218 and 743-854, vaccine-associated CD4 TCRs also spanned spike. Increased Spike-specific TCR breadth and depth were observed after two AZD1222 doses.

Germline V gene lookup returns CDR1 LNHDA and CDR2 SQIVND (reference sequence). The V end was cut by 4 bases, the J end by 7 bases, with 14 bases between. CDR3 length equals 14 residues. With respect to this clone: Its antigen remains unknown.

The genes are TRBV19 and TRBJ1-5; D is perhaps TRBD1 (5 bases). The source material was peripheral blood, sampled 28 days after the second AZD1222 dose. This clonotype was obtained from an adult who received the AZD1222 COVID-19 vaccine. CDR3 in DNA: TGTGCCAGTAGTACCTCGGGGGGTAAACAGCCCCAGCATTTT. Its protein is CASSTSGGKQPQHF.